The 16 T cell receptor beta chains listed next were all sequenced from one sample in a study of type 1 and type 2 diabetes patients. PCR was run on genomic DNA. The TCR beta CDR3 region was amplified using 30 forward and 13 reverse primers. TCRdb reprocessed the multiplex PCR reads via MiXCR and lists one record per CDR3 protein. The table has about 290,000 distinct CDR3 sequences, around 47% seen once. Sequenced: peripheral blood mononuclear cells (PBMCs). All receptors derive from a man between 18 and 29 years old with type 2 diabetes.

The J gene is TRBJ2-7, the V gene TRBV5-1; no firm D call. The CDR3 has 13 amino acids. Trimming took 0 bases from V and 5 from J, leaving 9 bases between them. Germline V gene sequence: CDR1 SGHRS, CDR2 YFSETQ. CDR3: CASSLAYDHEQYF. CDR3 nucleotides: TGCGCCAGCAGCTTGGCCTACGACCACGAGCAGTACTTC.

The table lists this clonotype with a few counts. This rearrangement joins TRBV28 to TRBJ1-2, with D possibly matching TRBD1 (6 bases). V was trimmed by 2 bases and J by 6 bases, leaving 10 bases between them. This CDR3 region has 13 residues. Germline-derived CDR1 and CDR2 are MDHEN and SYDVKM. CDR3 loop: CASSLGRTDGYTF. CDR3 nucleotides: TGTGCCAGCAGTTTAGGGAGGACAGATGGCTACACCTTC.

This chain joins TRBV6-6 and TRBJ2-7; 10 nucleotides match TRBD2. The length of the CDR3 is 15 residues. Germline assignment: CDR1 MNHNY and CDR2 SVGAGI (reference sequence). The J segment lost 5 bases and the V segment lost 6 bases, leaving 10 bases of the junction unmatched. CDR3 residues: CASSPPLAGVNEQYF. Here the CDR3 DNA reads TGTGCCAGCAGCCCGCCGCTAGCGGGAGTCAACGAGCAGTACTTC.

V gene TRBV7-8 combines with J gene TRBJ2-3; 7 nucleotides align to TRBD2. The length of the CDR3 is 13 residues. Looked up from germline, CDR1 is SGHVS and CDR2 is FQNEAQ. With V trimmed by 6 bases and J by 2 bases, 2 bases remained unmatched. CDR3 DNA: TGTGCCAGCAGTCGGGAGGTCACAGATACGCAGTATTTT. This sequence encodes CASSREVTDTQYF.

Only one count was recorded for this clonotype. V gene TRBV7-3 combines with J gene TRBJ2-1; tentatively, D is TRBD1 (5 bases). With 2 bases removed from V and 0 bases from J, the gap between germline ends came to 8 bases. CDR1 and CDR2 from the germline V gene are SGHTA and FQGTGA. This CDR3 region has 15 residues. The DNA for the CDR3 is TGTGCCAGCAGCTTAGTCGACAGCTCCTACAATGAGCAGTTCTTC. Protein sequence: CASSLVDSSYNEQFF.

The CDR3 is CSAISPGQQYNEQFF. The CDR3 nucleotides read TGCAGTGCTATATCCCCGGGACAGCAGTACAATGAGCAGTTCTTC. The rearrangement joins TRBV20-1 to TRBJ2-1; 7 bases line up with TRBD1. Trimming took 4 bases from V and 4 from J; bases not matched to a gene: 10. The CDR3 sequence is 15 residues long. The germline V gene has CDR1 DFQATT and CDR2 SNEGSKA (reference sequence).

This clonotype has only a few counts. The chain is built from TRBV12-3 or TRBV12-4 and TRBJ1-2; a weak D match, TRBD1 (6 bases). V dropped 6 bases and J dropped 3 bases, with 17 bases sitting between them. The CDR3 is 15 residues long. CDR3 bases: TGTGCCAGCAGCCCACAGGGAAAAGGCTACTATGGCTACACCTTC. As protein: CASSPQGKGYYGYTF.

This clonotype occurred many times. The CDR3 bases are TGTGCCAGCAGTACCCTGGGAGGGACGGGCACTGAAGCTTTCTTT. Protein product: CASSTLGGTGTEAFF. V and J are TRBV25-1 and TRBJ1-1, with a weak D call TRBD1 (5 bases). V shed 5 bases and J shed 4 bases, with 17 bases lying between them. This CDR3 spans 15 amino acids. Per germline, CDR1 MGHDK and CDR2 SYGVNS.

The chain has TRBV7-9 and TRBJ1-1; D not certain. Germline V gene lookup returns CDR1 SEHNR and CDR2 FQNEAQ (reference sequence). The CDR3 length is 15 residues. Trimming pared 0 bases from V and 1 base from J, leaving 9 bases between. CDR3 coding DNA: TGTGCCAGCAGCTTAGCGGGCAGCCCGAACACTGAAGCTTTCTTT. This gives the protein CASSLAGSPNTEAFF.

V gene TRBV24-1 combines with J gene TRBJ1-5; 9 nucleotides line up with TRBD1. The CDR3 sequence is 15 residues long. Germline lookup yields CDR1 KGHDR and CDR2 SFDVKD. V was pared by 5 bases and J by 3 bases, with 4 bases of the junction left unmatched. The CDR3 sequence is CATSGGTGNNQPQHF. The CDR3 nucleotides are TGTGCCACCAGTGGGGGGACAGGGAACAATCAGCCCCAGCATTTT.

This clonotype was detected only a few times. This sequence joins TRBV19 and TRBJ2-7, with D unclear. Germline CDR1 and CDR2: LNHDA and SQIVND (reference sequence). With 1 base removed from V and 5 bases from J, the gap between germline ends came to 9 bases. This CDR3 region has 13 residues. The CDR3 DNA reads as TGTGCCAGTAGTATAGCGGATGGGGACGAGCAGTACTTC. Translating gives CASSIADGDEQYF.

This chain uses TRBV19 with TRBJ2-2, with D hard to call. The germline V gene encodes CDR1 LNHDA and CDR2 SQIVND (reference sequence). V lost 5 bases and J lost 4, with 14 bases in between. The CDR3 has 15 amino acids. The CDR3 region is CASSVPFGSTGELFF. The CDR3 bases are TGTGCCAGTAGTGTGCCGTTCGGGTCCACCGGGGAGCTGTTTTTT.

This chain joins TRBV28 and TRBJ2-7; weak D call: TRBD1 (6 bases). This CDR3 has 15 amino acids. The V gene lost 3 bases and the J gene lost 2 bases, with 14 bases spanning the gap. Germline V gives CDR1 MDHEN, CDR2 SYDVKM. The CDR3 loop is CASSFRQDVAYEQYF. For the CDR3, the DNA is TGTGCCAGCAGTTTCCGACAGGACGTTGCCTACGAGCAGTACTTC.

The chain joins TRBV10-3 to TRBJ1-5; D is undetermined. CDR1 is ENHRY, CDR2 SYGVKD, per germline. The CDR3 spans 15 residues. Deletions cut 6 bases from V and 1 base from J, with 13 bases between. The CDR3 is CAIREEGGSNQPQHF. The DNA for the CDR3 is TGTGCCATCAGGGAGGAGGGAGGGAGCAATCAGCCCCAGCATTTT.

This clonotype was observed many times. CDR3 DNA: TGTGCCAGCACCCTGGACAGGGAGGATTCACCCCTCCACTTT. Its protein is CASTLDREDSPLHF. This chain joins TRBV7-8 and TRBJ1-6; TRBD1 matches 8 bases. This CDR3 has 14 amino acids. Germline V gives CDR1 SGHVS, CDR2 FQNEAQ. Germline trimming cut 7 bases from V and 8 bases from J; bases unmatched to any gene: 7. The full variable domain, completed using reference TRBV7-8 and TRBJ1-6, is GAGVSQSPRYKVAKRGQDVALRCDPISGHVSLFWYQQALGQGPEFLTYFQNEAQLDKSGLPSDRFFAERPEGSVSTLKIQRTQQEDSAVYLCASTLDREDSPLHFGNGTRLTVT.

The J gene is TRBJ2-7, the V gene TRBV11-2; 8 positions match TRBD1. V dropped 1 base and J dropped 3; count of bases not matched to a gene: 5. The CDR3 is 15 amino acids. Germline V lookup: CDR1 SGHAT, CDR2 FQNNGV. CDR3 DNA sequence: TGTGCCAGCAGCTTAGTTCAGGGGGCGGGCTACGAGCAGTACTTC. Its translation: CASSLVQGAGYEQYF.